This T cell receptor beta chain was documented in a study of blood T cell repertoires in COVID-19. Study details: Material from acute and convalescent COVID-19 was sourced from the United States, Italy and Spain. In each case, the material was cDNA or gDNA derived from T cells, B-cell-depleted T cells, or PBMCs.

V lost 5 bases to trimming and J lost 5 bases; unmatched junction nucleotides: 5. Looked up from germline, CDR1 is SEHNR and CDR2 is FQNEAQ (reference sequence). The CDR3 has 13 amino acids. Per the study methods: Reference gene primer amplification gave estimated nucleated cell counts. Sequencing used immunoSEQ multiplex PCR; TCRdb keeps in-frame clones, though not all of them. The V and J calls and clone size come from that table; D and trimming were worked out from the DNA. Among more than 85,000 clones listed, about 87% were seen once. The sample comprised peripheral blood. The TCR comes from a human donor in a cohort sampled during active COVID-19. The rearrangement joins TRBV7-9 to TRBJ1-1, with 7 bases lining up with TRBD1. The CDR3 DNA is TGTGCCAGCAGCCCATACAGGGGTACTGAAGCTTTCTTT. Encoded protein: CASSPYRGTEAFF.